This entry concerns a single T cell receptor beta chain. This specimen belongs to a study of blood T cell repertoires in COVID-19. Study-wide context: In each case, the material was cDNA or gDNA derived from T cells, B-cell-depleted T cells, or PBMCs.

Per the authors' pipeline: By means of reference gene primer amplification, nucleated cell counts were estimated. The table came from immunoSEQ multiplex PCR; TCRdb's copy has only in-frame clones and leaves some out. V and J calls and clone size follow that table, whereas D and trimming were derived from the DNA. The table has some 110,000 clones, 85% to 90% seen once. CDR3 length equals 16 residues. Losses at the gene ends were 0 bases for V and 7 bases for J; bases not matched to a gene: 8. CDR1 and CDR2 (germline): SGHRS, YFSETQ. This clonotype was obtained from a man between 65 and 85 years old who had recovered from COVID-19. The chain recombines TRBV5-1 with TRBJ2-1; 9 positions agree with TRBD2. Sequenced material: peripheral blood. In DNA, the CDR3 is TGCGCCAGCAGCTTGGCCGGGGGACTAGCCGTTAATGAGCAGTTCTTC. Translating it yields CASSLAGGLAVNEQFF.